This passage covers 20 T cell receptor beta chains from one sample sequenced in a study of PD-1 blockade in classical Hodgkin lymphoma. TCRdb's table, derived via immunoSEQ multiplex PCR, lists solely in-frame clones and lacks some. The table lists about 30,000 clones, 81% of them singletons, with about 18% in the top ten. Time point defined: cycle 4 day 1 (C4D1), after five to seven weeks of nivolumab. All patients relapsed after autologous stem cell transplantation, and brentuximab vedotin exposure varied. Source: peripheral blood mononuclear cells (PBMCs), taken before the fourth cycle of nivolumab. The receptors originated from a human donor with classical Hodgkin lymphoma.

The chain uses TRBV19 and TRBJ2-1, with D possibly matching TRBD1 (6 bases). Germline CDR1 reads LNHDA; CDR2 reads SQIVND (reference sequence). This CDR3 region has 15 residues. Trimming pared 5 bases from V and 5 bases from J, leaving 16 bases between. The CDR3 sequence: CASSGGQIRNNEQFF. The CDR3 DNA follows: TGTGCCAGTAGTGGAGGACAGATTAGGAACAATGAGCAGTTCTTC.

The V gene is TRBV11-2, the J gene TRBJ2-5, with 10 positions matching TRBD1. Germline assignment: CDR1 SGHAT and CDR2 FQNNGV. The CDR3 is 16 residues long. J gave up 3 bases and V 2 bases, and 6 bases lay outside the gene matches. The CDR3 reads CASSLNSGTGEETQYF. CDR3 nucleotides: TGTGCCAGCAGCTTAAACTCCGGGACAGGGGAAGAGACCCAGTACTTC.

The V gene is TRBV5-5, the J gene TRBJ2-7; D is possibly TRBD2 (5 bases). The germline V gene has CDR1 SGHKS and CDR2 YYEKEE (reference sequence). This CDR3 is 15 amino acids long. V lost 1 base and J lost 3, with 14 bases in between. DNA of the CDR3: TGTGCCAGCAGCTTGAGGGAGTCTCCGCGCTACGAGCAGTACTTC. As protein: CASSLRESPRYEQYF.

The chain is built from TRBV7-2 and TRBJ1-1, with D hard to call. CDR1 is SGHTA and CDR2 is FQGNSA in the germline V gene. The CDR3 covers 11 residues. Trimming left V 5 bases short and J 3 bases short, with 4 bases between. The CDR3 DNA reads as TGTGCCAGCAGCACCTACACTGAAGCTTTCTTT. Translation: CASSTYTEAFF.

The chain links TRBV6-6 to TRBJ2-5; possible D gene TRBD2, 6 bases. The CDR3 consists of 14 residues. Trimming shortened V by 0 bases and J by 11 bases, and 16 bases separated the two germline ends. Germline V gene sequence: CDR1 MNHNY, CDR2 SVGAGI (reference sequence). Written as DNA, the CDR3 is TGTGCCAGCAGTTACTCGCGGGGCCTGAGTGAGCAGTACTTC. Protein product: CASSYSRGLSEQYF.

This chain connects TRBV7-6 to TRBJ1-1, with TRBD1 matching 8 bases. The CDR3 has 15 residues. V shed 1 base and J 5 bases; nucleotides not matched to a gene: 6. The germline CDR1 and CDR2 sequences are SGHVS and FNYEAQ. The CDR3 region has the DNA TGTGCCAGCAGCTTAGAGACAGGGGTTCGGACTGAAGCTTTCTTT. This gives the protein CASSLETGVRTEAFF. The variable domain in full, with the rest retrieved from reference TRBV7-6 and TRBJ1-1, is GAGVSQSPRYKVTKRGQDVALRCDPISGHVSLYWYRQALGQGPEFLTYFNYEAQQDKSGLPNDRFSAERPEGSISTLTIQRTEQRDSAMYRCASSLETGVRTEAFFGQGTRLTVV.

The table lists this clone with a count of one. The chain couples TRBV10-3 to TRBJ2-6; TRBD1 aligns across 11 bases. This CDR3 comprises 17 residues. CDR1 ENHRY and CDR2 SYGVKD come from the germline V gene. V shed 4 bases, J shed 4 bases, and the junction held 6 bases outside the gene matches. The DNA of the CDR3 is TGTGCCATCAGTGGGACAGGGGGCCACTTGGGGGCCAACGTCCTGACTTTC. Amino acids: CAISGTGGHLGANVLTF.

V and J are TRBV2 and TRBJ1-5, with 7 bases aligning to TRBD1. With V trimmed by 5 bases and J by 4 bases, 5 bases remained unmatched. Per germline, CDR1 SNHLY and CDR2 FYNNEI. This CDR3 contains 14 residues. CDR3 protein: CASSWAGGNQPQHF. In DNA form, the CDR3 reads TGTGCCAGCAGTTGGGCAGGGGGGAATCAGCCCCAGCATTTT.

The V and J genes are TRBV28 and TRBJ1-5, with D perhaps TRBD1 (5 bases). With 3 bases removed from V and 5 bases from J, the gap between germline ends came to 14 bases. This CDR3 has 15 amino acids. In germline, CDR1 is MDHEN, CDR2 SYDVKM. The CDR3 coding sequence is TGTGCCAGCAGTTTTCGGGGGTGGGGGGATCAGCCCCAGCATTTT. Translation: CASSFRGWGDQPQHF.

The chain combines TRBV6-1 with TRBJ2-3; TRBD2 aligns across 9 bases. This CDR3 spans 15 amino acids. CDR1 and CDR2 from the germline V gene are MNHNS and SASEGT. Losses at the gene ends were 1 base for V and 1 base for J; bases not matched to a gene: 0. Written as DNA, the CDR3 is TGTGCCAGCAGTGAAGAGCGGGGGGGCACAGATACGCAGTATTTT. Protein product: CASSEERGGTDTQYF.

V is TRBV19 and J is TRBJ2-7; D not certain. Germline V CDR1 and CDR2: LNHDA, SQIVND (reference sequence). This CDR3 contains 13 residues. Trimming stripped 5 bases from V and 6 bases from J, with 14 bases between. For the CDR3, the DNA is TGTGCCAGTAGTCCCGGACCAGGCGGCGAGCAGTACGTC. Protein product: CASSPGPGGEQYV.

The chain couples TRBV7-2 to TRBJ1-3; the match to TRBD1 covers 11 bases. The ends lost 5 bases at V and 3 bases at J; junction bases unmatched: 3. The CDR3 sequence is 15 residues long. Looked up from germline, CDR1 is SGHTA and CDR2 is FQGNSA. Here the CDR3 DNA reads TGTGCCAGCAGCCCGGACAGGGGGCATGGAAACACCATATATTTT. This codes for CASSPDRGHGNTIYF.

This clone was seen a few times. The chain employs TRBV7-9 and TRBJ2-5; 13 bases agree with TRBD2. Trimming cost V 5 bases and J 2 bases; bases outside gene matches: 8. This CDR3 has 17 amino acids. Germline V lookup: CDR1 SEHNR, CDR2 FQNEAQ (reference sequence). CDR3 amino acids: CASSPRLAGGLQETQYF. The CDR3 bases are TGTGCCAGCAGCCCCCGACTAGCGGGGGGACTTCAAGAGACCCAGTACTTC.

CDR3 nucleotides: TGTGCCAGCAGCTTGCGGGCAGGGGGCTTCTACGAGCAGTACGTC. It encodes CASSLRAGGFYEQYV. The J gene is TRBJ2-7, the V gene TRBV11-2; TRBD1 matches at 8 bases. CDR1 and CDR2 from the germline V gene are SGHAT and FQNNGV. The V and J ends lost 3 bases and 3 bases, in that order; junction bases with no gene match: 7. The CDR3 has 15 residues.

The chain uses TRBV7-6 and TRBJ2-7; D call uncertain. The CDR3 length is 14 residues. The V gene lost 1 base and the J gene lost 0 bases, with 7 bases spanning the gap. The V gene's germline CDR1 is SGHVS and CDR2 FNYEAQ. The CDR3 sequence is CASSLGPLSYEQYV. The CDR3 bases are TGTGCCAGCAGCTTAGGCCCTCTCTCCTACGAGCAGTACGTC.

The V and J genes are TRBV2 and TRBJ2-7, with a possible D match to TRBD1 (5 bases). V was shortened by 5 bases and J by 2 bases, with 22 bases between the two germline ends. Germline V gene data show CDR1 as SNHLY and CDR2 as FYNNEI. CDR3 length: 17 amino acids. This CDR3 is CASSLTIGQVKAYEQYV. The CDR3 DNA follows: TGTGCCAGCAGTCTTACTATCGGACAAGTTAAAGCCTACGAGCAGTACGTC.

The gene calls are TRBV5-1 and TRBJ2-1; 11 positions match TRBD1. Germline V gene lookup returns CDR1 SGHRS and CDR2 YFSETQ. J lost 8 bases, V lost 7 bases, and 8 bases had no gene match. The CDR3 consists of 14 residues. The CDR3 here is CASCPGQGGDEQFF. DNA of the CDR3: TGCGCCAGCTGCCCGGGACAGGGGGGCGATGAGCAGTTCTTC.

The J gene is TRBJ1-2, the V gene TRBV2; D is uncertain. Germline V gene lookup returns CDR1 SNHLY and CDR2 FYNNEI. V lost 6 bases and J 1 base, leaving 6 bases between the germline ends. The CDR3 has 12 amino acids. The DNA for the CDR3 is TGTGCCAGCAGGGGGTATAACTATGGCTACACCTTC. This gives the protein CASRGYNYGYTF.

The V gene is TRBV9, the J gene TRBJ1-1, with D maybe TRBD1 (6 bases). Trimming cost V 6 bases and J 4 bases, with 10 bases left between them. Germline assignment: CDR1 SGDLS and CDR2 YYNGEE. CDR3 size: 12 residues. In nucleotides, the CDR3 is TGTGCCAGCAAGGGGGAGGGCACTGAAGCTTTCTTT. Its protein product is CASKGEGTEAFF.

This clone was counted a single time. V is TRBV10-3 and J is TRBJ2-1; the D gene is possibly TRBD2 (7 bases). V dropped 1 base and J dropped 12 bases, with 13 bases sitting between them. This CDR3 spans 13 amino acids. Germline V gene data show CDR1 as ENHRY and CDR2 as SYGVKD. The CDR3 reads CAISEYWGGLQFF. The DNA of the CDR3 is TGTGCCATCAGTGAGTACTGGGGGGGCCTGCAGTTCTTC.